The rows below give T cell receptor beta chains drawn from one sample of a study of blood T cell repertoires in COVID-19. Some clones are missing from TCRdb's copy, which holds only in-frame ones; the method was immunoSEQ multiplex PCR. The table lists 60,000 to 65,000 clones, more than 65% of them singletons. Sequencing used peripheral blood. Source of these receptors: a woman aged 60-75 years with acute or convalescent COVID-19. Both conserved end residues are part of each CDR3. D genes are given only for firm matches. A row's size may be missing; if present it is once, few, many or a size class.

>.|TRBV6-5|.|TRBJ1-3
CASSYSAGEENTIYF
TGTGCCAGCAGTTACTCCGCAGGGGAAGAAAACACCATATATTTT
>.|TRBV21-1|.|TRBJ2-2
CASSKALNTGELFF
TGTGCCAGCAGCAAAGCACTGAACACCGGGGAGCTGTTTTTT
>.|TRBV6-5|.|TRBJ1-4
CASSYGVRQGYEKLFF
TGTGCCAGCAGTTACGGTGTGAGGCAGGGTTATGAAAAACTGTTTTTT
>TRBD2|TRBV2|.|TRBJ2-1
CASNRAGRSSYNEQFF
TGTGCCAGCAACCGAGCGGGGAGGAGCTCCTACAATGAGCAGTTCTTC
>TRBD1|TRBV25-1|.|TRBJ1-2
CASSWDSLSYGYTF
TGTGCCAGCAGCTGGGACAGTCTGTCCTATGGCTACACCTTC
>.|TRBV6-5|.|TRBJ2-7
CASSHDQRSYEQYF
TGTGCCAGCAGCCACGACCAGAGGAGTTACGAGCAGTACTTC
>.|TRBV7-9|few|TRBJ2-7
CASSPWRGGFEQYF
TGTGCCAGCAGCCCCTGGCGGGGAGGCTTTGAGCAGTACTTC
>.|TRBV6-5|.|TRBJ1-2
CASSPDTNYGYTF
TGTGCCAGCAGTCCGGACACGAACTATGGCTACACCTTC
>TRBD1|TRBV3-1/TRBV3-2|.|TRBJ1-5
CASSRGTGAFQPQHF
TGTGCCAGCAGCCGGGGGACAGGGGCATTTCAGCCCCAGCATTTT
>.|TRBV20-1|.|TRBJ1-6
CSASGQQPYNSPLHF
TGCAGTGCTAGTGGACAGCAACCCTATAATTCACCCCTCCACTTT
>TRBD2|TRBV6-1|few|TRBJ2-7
CASSEPAGDSYEQYF
TGTGCCAGCAGTGAACCAGCGGGGGACTCCTACGAGCAGTACTTC
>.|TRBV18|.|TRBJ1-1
CASSPNPGTEAFF
TGTGCCAGCTCACCCAATCCGGGCACTGAAGCTTTCTTT